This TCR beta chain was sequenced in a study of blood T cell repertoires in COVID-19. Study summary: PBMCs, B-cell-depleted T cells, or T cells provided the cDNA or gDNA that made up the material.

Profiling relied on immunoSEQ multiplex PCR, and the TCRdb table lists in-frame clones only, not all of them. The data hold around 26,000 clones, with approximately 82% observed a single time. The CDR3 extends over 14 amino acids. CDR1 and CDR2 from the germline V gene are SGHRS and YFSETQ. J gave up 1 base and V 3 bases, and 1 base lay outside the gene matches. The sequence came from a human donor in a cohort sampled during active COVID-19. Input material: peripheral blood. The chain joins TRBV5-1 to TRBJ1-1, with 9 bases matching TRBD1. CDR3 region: CASSWGQGNTEAFF. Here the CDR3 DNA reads TGCGCCAGCAGCTGGGGACAGGGGAACACTGAAGCTTTCTTT.